This TCR beta chain was captured in a study of T cells after yellow fever vaccination. This clonotype was picked up a small number of times. Its antigen is undetermined. Template switching by 5'RACE produced TCR cDNA, adding a universal primer site and UMIs. TCRdb reprocessed the 5' RACE reads via MiXCR and lists one record per CDR3 protein. The sample has some 600,000 distinct CDR3 sequences; approximately 13% are singletons. Study-level points and caveats: At around 96% for CD4 and about 91% for CD8, most primary-vaccination clones showed up again after the booster. A small proportion of clonotypes was detected in both the CD4 and CD8 compartments. The secondary T-cell response peaked on day 5, not day 15, but was weaker.

The sequences come from PBMCs, collected on the day of the yellow fever booster vaccination. The receptor was derived from a young man who received the YFV17D yellow fever vaccine.

CDR3 region: CSARGGRGNTDTQYF. The CDR3 nucleotides are TGCAGTGCTAGGGGTGGGCGCGGGAACACAGATACGCAGTATTTT. The rearrangement uses TRBV20-1 and TRBJ2-3; D is possibly TRBD2 (6 bases). This CDR3 is built from 15 residues. Germline V lookup: CDR1 DFQATT, CDR2 SNEGSKA (reference sequence). V shed 3 bases and J shed 2 bases, with 15 bases lying between them.